This T cell receptor beta chain came from a study of T cells in localized non-small cell lung cancer (dated by TCRdb to between 2020 and 2021). Regarding the study in general: Comparing tumors with uninvolved tumor-adjacent lungs, the study looked at the T cell repertoires of 236 patients with early-stage NSCLC. The cohort was made up of around 240 treatment-naive NSCLC patients whose localized lung tumors had been resected. NSCLC patients had a mean age of roughly 69 years, and around 130 were male and more than 90 female. What the research found in general, with its limitations: Because multi-region tumor sequencing was not performed, intratumor heterogeneity could not be ruled out. Longer overall survival was associated with higher blood T cell density, whereas shorter survival was associated with higher adjacent-lung clonality. A median of around 60 of the top 100 tumor clones turned up in the paired uninvolved adjacent lung, and fewer than 35 of those clones also ranked among the top 100 of that same adjacent lung. Uninvolved tumor-adjacent lung showed the highest T cell clonality, higher than tumor, which suggests more focused antigenic responses in the uninvolved tumor-adjacent lung. Because of the exploratory design, TCR variables were selected using unadjusted p-values without false-discovery rate correction.

At diagnosis, peripheral blood, uninvolved tumor-adjacent lung and tumor were collected and stored as a combination of fresh-frozen and FFPE material. For TCR repertoire profiling, blood samples were analyzed in the form of peripheral blood mononuclear cells. On this clone itself: What this receptor recognizes is not known. No qualities accompany the bases; no much larger clone lies one base away. Other DNA sequences in the same sample also yield this CDR3.

The immunoSEQ Assay was used to sequence TCR beta CDR3 regions from DNA. The original pipeline was this. T cell density was computed as TCR beta template counts normalized to usable DNA estimated by amplifying housekeeping genes. The preseqR package was used to estimate richness by extrapolating to 400,000 templates for PBMC samples and to 120,000 templates for tissue samples. Clonality was taken to be one minus Pielou's evenness. Differential abundance testing on productive amino-acid clonotypes, with a minimum total count of 5 and an alpha of 0.1, was used to identify tissue-enriched TCRs. The Jaccard Index and the Morisita Overlap Index were used to quantify repertoire overlap between compartments. GLIPH grouped TCR beta CDR3s together with public tetramer-defined viral CDR3s, and a viral motif had to include at least three viral sequences and also show V-gene enrichment. Imported from immuneACCESS, the table was reduced by TCRdb to in-frame sequences with V and J called. These copies leave out some clones; in studies compared against another copy, an unresolved V gene accounts for under half, and the cause of the remainder is not known. V, J and clone size derive from that table, while D and trimming were established from the DNA sequence. The sample profile shows under 150,000 clones; roughly 90% of them were found once. The ten largest clones capture around 1.7% of the sample.

Taken from cysteine to phenylalanine, the CDR3 has 14 residues. Kept here is only the CDR3 DNA, which spans 42 bases and is read in frame from base 1. The junction shows trimming of 3 bases on V and 2 bases on J, plus 9 bases between the germline ends. The germline V gene sets CDR1 to SGHTA and CDR2 to FQGTGA. The sequencing used peripheral blood, collected before any cancer treatment. The clonotype originates from a female donor over 55 with stage I lung adenocarcinoma. The chain couples TRBV7-3 to TRBJ2-3; the D gene cannot be named for sure. The CDR3 has the sequence CASSFGASTDTQYF. DNA sequence: TGTGCCAGCAGCTTTGGTGCCTCCACAGATACGCAGTATTTT.